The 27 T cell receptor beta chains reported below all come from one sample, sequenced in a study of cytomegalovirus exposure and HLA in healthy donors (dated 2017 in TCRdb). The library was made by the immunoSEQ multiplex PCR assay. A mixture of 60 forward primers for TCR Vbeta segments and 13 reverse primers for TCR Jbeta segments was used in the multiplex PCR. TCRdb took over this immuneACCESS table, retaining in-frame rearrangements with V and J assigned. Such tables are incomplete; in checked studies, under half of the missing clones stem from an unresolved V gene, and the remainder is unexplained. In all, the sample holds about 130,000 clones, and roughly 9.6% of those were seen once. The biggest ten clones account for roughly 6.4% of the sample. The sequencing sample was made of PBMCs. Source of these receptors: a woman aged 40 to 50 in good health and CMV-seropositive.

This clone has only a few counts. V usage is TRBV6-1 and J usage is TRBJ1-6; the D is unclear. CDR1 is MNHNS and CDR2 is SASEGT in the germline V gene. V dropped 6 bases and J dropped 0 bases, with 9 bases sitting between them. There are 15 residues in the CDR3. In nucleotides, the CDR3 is TGTGCCAGCAGCAGCGCGAGCTCCTATAATTCACCCCTCCACTTT. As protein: CASSSASSYNSPLHF.

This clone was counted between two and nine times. This chain's CDR3 is CASSLFPGTGKGEQYF. The CDR3 DNA sequence: TGTGCCAGCAGTTTATTCCCCGGGACAGGGAAGGGAGAGCAGTACTTC. This chain links TRBV6-5 with TRBJ2-7; 9 bases are shared with TRBD1. Germline V gives CDR1 MNHEY, CDR2 SVGAGI. Trimming cost V 4 bases and J 7 bases; bases outside gene matches: 14. The CDR3 runs 16 residues.

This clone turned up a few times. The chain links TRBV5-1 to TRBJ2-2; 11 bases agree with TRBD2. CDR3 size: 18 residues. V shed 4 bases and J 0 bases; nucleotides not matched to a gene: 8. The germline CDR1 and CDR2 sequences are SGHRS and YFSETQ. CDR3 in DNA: TGCGCCAGCAGCCAAACCCTAGCGGGGGGCGCGAACACCGGGGAGCTGTTTTTT. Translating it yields CASSQTLAGGANTGELFF.

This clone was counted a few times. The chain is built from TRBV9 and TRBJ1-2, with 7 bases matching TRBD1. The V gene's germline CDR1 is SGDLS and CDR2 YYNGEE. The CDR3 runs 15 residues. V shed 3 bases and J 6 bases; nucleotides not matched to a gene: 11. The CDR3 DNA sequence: TGTGCCAGCAGCGCCCGGACTGGACAGGTCGATGGCTACACCTTC. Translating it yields CASSARTGQVDGYTF.

CDR3 in amino acids: CASSPRRGGAPMNTEAFF. The CDR3 coding sequence is TGTGCCAGTAGTCCCCGCCGGGGAGGGGCCCCTATGAACACTGAAGCTTTCTTT. The chain has TRBV19 and TRBJ1-1; possibly TRBD1 for D (5 bases). Trimming took 5 bases from V and 0 from J, leaving 22 bases between them. This CDR3 is built from 18 residues. Germline CDR1 is LNHDA and CDR2 is SQIVND (reference sequence).

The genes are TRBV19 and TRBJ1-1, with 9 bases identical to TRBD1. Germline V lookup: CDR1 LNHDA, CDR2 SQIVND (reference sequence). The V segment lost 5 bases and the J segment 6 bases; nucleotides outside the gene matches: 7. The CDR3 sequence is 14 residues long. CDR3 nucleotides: TGTGCCAGTAGTCCGACAGGGGGGTTCGCTGAAGCTTTCTTT. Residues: CASSPTGGFAEAFF.

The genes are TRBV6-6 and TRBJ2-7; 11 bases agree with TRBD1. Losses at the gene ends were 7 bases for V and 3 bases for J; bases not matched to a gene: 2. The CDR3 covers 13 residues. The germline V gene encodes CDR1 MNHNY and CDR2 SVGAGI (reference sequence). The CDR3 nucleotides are TGTGCCAGCACTGGGACAGGGGGCTACGAGCAGTACTTC. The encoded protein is CASTGTGGYEQYF.

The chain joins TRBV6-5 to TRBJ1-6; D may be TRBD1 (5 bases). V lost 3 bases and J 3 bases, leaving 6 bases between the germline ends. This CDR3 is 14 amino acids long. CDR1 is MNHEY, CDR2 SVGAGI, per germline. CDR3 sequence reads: CASSYQGYNSPLHF. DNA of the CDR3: TGTGCCAGCAGTTATCAGGGCTATAATTCACCCCTCCACTTT.

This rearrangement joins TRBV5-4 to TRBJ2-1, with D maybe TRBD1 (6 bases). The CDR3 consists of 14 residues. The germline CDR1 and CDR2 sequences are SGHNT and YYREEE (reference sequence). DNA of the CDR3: TGTGCGACGATGGGCCAGGGGTCCTACAATGAGCAGTTCTTC. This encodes CATMGQGSYNEQFF.

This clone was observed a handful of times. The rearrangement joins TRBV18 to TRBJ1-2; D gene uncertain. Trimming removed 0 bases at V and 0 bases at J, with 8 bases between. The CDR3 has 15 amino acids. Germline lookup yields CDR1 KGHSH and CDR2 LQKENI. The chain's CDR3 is CASSPPRVTNYGYTF. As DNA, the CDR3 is TGTGCCAGCTCACCACCGAGGGTTACTAACTATGGCTACACCTTC.

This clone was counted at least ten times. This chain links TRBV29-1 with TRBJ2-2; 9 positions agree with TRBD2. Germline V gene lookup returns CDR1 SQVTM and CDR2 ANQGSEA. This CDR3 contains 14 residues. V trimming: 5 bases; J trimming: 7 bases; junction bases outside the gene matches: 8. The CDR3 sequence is CSVRAGGPGGELFF. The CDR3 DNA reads TGCAGCGTTCGGGCGGGGGGGCCAGGCGGGGAGCTGTTTTTT.

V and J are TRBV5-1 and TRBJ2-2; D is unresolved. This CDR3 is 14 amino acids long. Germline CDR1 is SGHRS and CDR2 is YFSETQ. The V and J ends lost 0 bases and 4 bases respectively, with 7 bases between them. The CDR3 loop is CASSLDEVTGELFF. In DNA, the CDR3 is TGCGCCAGCAGCTTGGACGAGGTCACCGGGGAGCTGTTTTTT.

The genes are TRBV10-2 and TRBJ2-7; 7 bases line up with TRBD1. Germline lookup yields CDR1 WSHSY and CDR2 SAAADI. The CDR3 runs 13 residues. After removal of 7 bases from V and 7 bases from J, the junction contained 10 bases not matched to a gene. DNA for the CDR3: TGCGCCAGCATAGAAGGGGGCCTGAGGGAGCAGTACTTC. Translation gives CASIEGGLREQYF.

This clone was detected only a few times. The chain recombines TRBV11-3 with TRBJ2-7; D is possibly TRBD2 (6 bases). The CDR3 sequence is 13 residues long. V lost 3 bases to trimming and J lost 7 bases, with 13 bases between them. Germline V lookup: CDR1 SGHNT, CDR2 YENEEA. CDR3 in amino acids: CASSLEGLGEQYF. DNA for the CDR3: TGTGCCAGCAGCTTGGAGGGGCTAGGGGAGCAGTACTTC. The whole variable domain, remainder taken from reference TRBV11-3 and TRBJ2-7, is EAGVVQSPRYKIIEKKQPVAFWCNPISGHNTLYWYLQNLGQGPELLIRYENEEAVDDSQLPKDRFSAERLKGVDSTLKIQPAELGDSAVYLCASSLEGLGEQYFGPGTRLTVT.

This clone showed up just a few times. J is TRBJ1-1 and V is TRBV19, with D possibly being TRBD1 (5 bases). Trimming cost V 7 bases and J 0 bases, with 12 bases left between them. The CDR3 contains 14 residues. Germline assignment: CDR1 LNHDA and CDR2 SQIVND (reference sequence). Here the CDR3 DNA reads TGTGCCAGTACGATGACAGCTTTGAACACTGAAGCTTTCTTT. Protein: CASTMTALNTEAFF.

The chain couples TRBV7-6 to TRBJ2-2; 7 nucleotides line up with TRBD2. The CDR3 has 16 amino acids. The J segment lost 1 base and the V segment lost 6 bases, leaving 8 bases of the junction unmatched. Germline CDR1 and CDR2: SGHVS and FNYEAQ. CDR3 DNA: TGTGCCAGCAGTATGCTACGCGGGGGGAACACCGGGGAGCTGTTTTTT. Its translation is CASSMLRGGNTGELFF.

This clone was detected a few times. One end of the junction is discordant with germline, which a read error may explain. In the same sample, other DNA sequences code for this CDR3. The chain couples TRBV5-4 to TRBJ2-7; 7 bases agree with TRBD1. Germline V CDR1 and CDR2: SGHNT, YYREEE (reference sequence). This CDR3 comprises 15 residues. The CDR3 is CASSLAGKGAGEQYF. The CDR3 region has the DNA TGTGCCAGCAGCTTGGCCGGGAAGGGGGCGGGTGAGCAGTACTTT.

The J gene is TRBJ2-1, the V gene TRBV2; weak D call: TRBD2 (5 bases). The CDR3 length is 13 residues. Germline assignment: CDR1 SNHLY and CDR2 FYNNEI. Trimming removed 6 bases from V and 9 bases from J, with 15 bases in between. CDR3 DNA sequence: TGTGCCAGCAGCCTACTTAAAGAGGGTGAGCAGTTCTTC. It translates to CASSLLKEGEQFF.

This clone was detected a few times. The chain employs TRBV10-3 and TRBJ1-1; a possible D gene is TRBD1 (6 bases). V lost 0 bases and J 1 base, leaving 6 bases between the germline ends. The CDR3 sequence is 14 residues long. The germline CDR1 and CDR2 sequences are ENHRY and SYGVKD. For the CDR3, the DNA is TGTGCCATCAGTGAGTCAGGGGGGAACACTGAAGCTTTCTTT. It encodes CAISESGGNTEAFF.

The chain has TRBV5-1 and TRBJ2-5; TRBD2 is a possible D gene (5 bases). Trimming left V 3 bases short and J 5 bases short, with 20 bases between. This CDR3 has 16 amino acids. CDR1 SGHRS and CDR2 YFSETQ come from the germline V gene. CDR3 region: CASSWRTGEGRETQYF. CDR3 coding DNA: TGCGCCAGCAGCTGGAGGACGGGCGAAGGACGGGAGACCCAGTACTTC.

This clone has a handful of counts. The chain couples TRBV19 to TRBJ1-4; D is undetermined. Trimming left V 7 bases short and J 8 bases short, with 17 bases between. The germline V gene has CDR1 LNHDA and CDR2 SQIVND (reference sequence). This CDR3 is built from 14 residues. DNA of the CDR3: TGTGCCAGTAACCCACAGTCCGGGGAGGAAAAACTGTTTTTT. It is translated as CASNPQSGEEKLFF.

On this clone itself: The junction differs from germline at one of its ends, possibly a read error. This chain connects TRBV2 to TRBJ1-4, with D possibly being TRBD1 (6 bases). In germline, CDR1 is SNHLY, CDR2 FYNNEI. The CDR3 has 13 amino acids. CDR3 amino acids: CARSEGTLEKLFF. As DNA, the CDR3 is TGTGCCAGAAGTGAAGGGACACTTGAAAAACTGTTTTTT. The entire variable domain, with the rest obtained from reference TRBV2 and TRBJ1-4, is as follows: EPEVTQTPSHQVTQMGQEVILRCVPISNHLYFYWYRQILGQKVEFLVSFYNNEISEKSEIFDDQFSVERPDGSNFTLKIRSTKLEDSAMYFCARSEGTLEKLFFGSGTQLSVL.

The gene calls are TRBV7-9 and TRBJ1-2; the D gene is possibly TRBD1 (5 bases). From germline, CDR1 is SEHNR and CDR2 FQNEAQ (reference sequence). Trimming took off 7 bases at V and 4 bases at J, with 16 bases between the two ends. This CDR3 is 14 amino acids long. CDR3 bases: TGTGCCAGCAAATTGGAGGGGTCGGCCTATGGCTACACCTTC. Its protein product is CASKLEGSAYGYTF.

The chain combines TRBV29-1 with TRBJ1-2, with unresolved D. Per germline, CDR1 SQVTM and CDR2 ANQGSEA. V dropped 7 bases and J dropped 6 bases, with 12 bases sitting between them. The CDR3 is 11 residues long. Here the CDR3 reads CSAPSLNGYTF. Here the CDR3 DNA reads TGCAGCGCCCCTAGTTTGAATGGCTACACCTTC.

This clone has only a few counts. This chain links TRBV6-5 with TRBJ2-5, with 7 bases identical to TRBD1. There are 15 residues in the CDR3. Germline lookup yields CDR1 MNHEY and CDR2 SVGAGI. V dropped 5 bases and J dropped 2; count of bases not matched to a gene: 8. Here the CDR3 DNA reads TGTGCCAGCAGTCGACAGGGTGGGGCTCAAGAGACCCAGTACTTC. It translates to CASSRQGGAQETQYF.

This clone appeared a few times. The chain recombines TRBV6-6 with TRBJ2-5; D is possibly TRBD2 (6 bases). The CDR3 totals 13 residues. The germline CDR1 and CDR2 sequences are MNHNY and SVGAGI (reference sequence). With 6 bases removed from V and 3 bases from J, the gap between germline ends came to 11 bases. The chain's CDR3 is CASSPRGKETQYF. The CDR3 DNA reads TGTGCCAGCAGCCCTCGGGGGAAAGAGACCCAGTACTTC.

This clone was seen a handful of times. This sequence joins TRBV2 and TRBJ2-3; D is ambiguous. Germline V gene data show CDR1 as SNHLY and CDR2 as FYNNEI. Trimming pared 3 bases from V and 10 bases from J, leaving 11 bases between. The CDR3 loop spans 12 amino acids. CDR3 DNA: TGTGCCAGCAGTGACGGAGCACTTCCGCAGTATTTT. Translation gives CASSDGALPQYF.